Below, one TCR beta chain is given with its context. These data come from a study of T-cell memory formation after mild COVID-19. TCRdb re-analysed the 5' RACE reads in MiXCR, keeping a single row per CDR3 protein. The table lists just under 350,000 distinct CDR3 sequences, 13% of them singletons. The CDR3 consists of 15 residues. The V gene's germline CDR1 is SGHAT and CDR2 FQNNGV. Trimming removed 5 bases at V and 0 bases at J, with 11 bases between. Sequencing was done on a sample of PBMCs or a T cell subset sorted from them (not recorded which). The origin of this receptor is a young man who had mild COVID-19 (a few samples of this study predate the infection). Cell type and time point are not known. The J gene is TRBJ1-3, the V gene TRBV11-2; TRBD1 is a possible D gene (6 bases). The CDR3 reads CASSRDISSGNTIYF. Here the CDR3 DNA reads TGTGCCAGCAGCCGGGACATCAGCTCTGGAAACACCATATATTTT.